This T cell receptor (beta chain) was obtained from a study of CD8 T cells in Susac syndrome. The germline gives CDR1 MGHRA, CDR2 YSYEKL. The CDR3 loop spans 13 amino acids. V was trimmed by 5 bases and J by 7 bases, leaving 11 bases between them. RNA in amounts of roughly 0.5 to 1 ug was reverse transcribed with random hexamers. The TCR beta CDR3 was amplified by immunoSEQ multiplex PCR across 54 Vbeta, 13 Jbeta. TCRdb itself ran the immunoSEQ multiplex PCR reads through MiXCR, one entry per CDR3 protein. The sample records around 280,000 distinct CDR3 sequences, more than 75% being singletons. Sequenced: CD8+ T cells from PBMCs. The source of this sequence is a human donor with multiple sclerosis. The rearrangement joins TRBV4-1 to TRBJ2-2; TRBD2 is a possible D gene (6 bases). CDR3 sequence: CASSARGGGELFF. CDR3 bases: TGCGCCAGCAGCGCTCGGGGAGGCGGGGAGCTGTTTTTT.